These 10 T cell receptor beta chains were all obtained from the same sample, sequenced in a study of T cell responses to AZD1222 COVID-19 vaccine. Clones were sequenced by immunoSEQ multiplex PCR, and TCRdb holds only the in-frame ones, with some missing. The data show about 150,000 clones, 80% to 90% seen once. Sequencing was performed on peripheral blood, taken on day 0 of AZD1222 vaccination. The receptors stem from an adult in good health.

The J gene is TRBJ2-2, the V gene TRBV11-2; 7 nucleotides match TRBD2. There are 15 residues in the CDR3. Germline trimming cut 1 base from V and 6 bases from J; bases unmatched to any gene: 5. Germline V gene lookup returns CDR1 SGHAT and CDR2 FQNNGV. The CDR3: CASSLAWGGSGELFF. In nucleotides, the CDR3 is TGTGCCAGCAGCTTAGCCTGGGGAGGGTCCGGGGAGCTGTTTTTT.

This chain connects TRBV2 to TRBJ1-2, with 7 bases aligning to TRBD1. After removal of 2 bases from V and 8 bases from J, the junction contained 5 bases not matched to a gene. The CDR3 is 13 residues long. Germline lookup yields CDR1 SNHLY and CDR2 FYNNEI. The CDR3 DNA reads as TGTGCCAGCAGTGAATATAGGGGGCAAGGCTACACCTTC. Protein: CASSEYRGQGYTF.

The J gene is TRBJ2-5, the V gene TRBV20-1, with D perhaps being TRBD1 or TRBD2 (5 bases each). V was shortened by 3 bases and J by 5 bases, with 25 bases between the two germline ends. Germline CDR1 DFQATT, CDR2 SNEGSKA (reference sequence). The CDR3 extends over 17 amino acids. The CDR3 region has the DNA TGCAGTGCTAGTAAAACTGAGGGGTTTCTAGCCGGGGAGACCCAGTACTTC. Protein: CSASKTEGFLAGETQYF.

This clone was seen only a few times. The chain carries TRBV2 and TRBJ1-3, with TRBD1 matching 7 bases. The CDR3 is made up of 16 amino acids. Germline V gene lookup returns CDR1 SNHLY and CDR2 FYNNEI. With V trimmed by 3 bases and J by 0 bases, 5 bases remained unmatched. The CDR3 protein is CASSDQGVSSGNTIYF. The CDR3 DNA sequence: TGTGCCAGCAGTGACCAGGGGGTGAGCTCTGGAAACACCATATATTTT.

This chain joins TRBV7-9 and TRBJ2-1, with 8 bases fitting TRBD1. The V and J ends lost 5 bases and 8 bases, in that order; junction bases with no gene match: 11. The germline CDR1 and CDR2 sequences are SEHNR and FQNEAQ (reference sequence). The CDR3 is made up of 15 amino acids. CDR3 sequence reads: CASSNRGEWKDEQFF. CDR3 coding DNA: TGTGCCAGCAGCAACAGGGGGGAGTGGAAAGATGAGCAGTTCTTC.

The V and J genes are TRBV5-1 and TRBJ1-2, with TRBD1 matching over 10 bases. J lost 7 bases, V lost 3 bases, and 12 bases had no gene match. Germline V gives CDR1 SGHRS, CDR2 YFSETQ. This CDR3 is built from 16 residues. In DNA form, the CDR3 reads TGCGCCAGCAGCTCCCCCGACAGGGGGCTGAGGACTGGCTACACCTTC. This sequence encodes CASSSPDRGLRTGYTF.

The chain joins TRBV28 to TRBJ1-2; 8 nucleotides agree with TRBD1. Germline lookup yields CDR1 MDHEN and CDR2 SYDVKM. The CDR3 sequence is 14 residues long. The V gene end was trimmed by 6 bases and the J gene end by 2 bases; junction bases not matched to a gene: 5. The chain's CDR3 is CASSPDRVNYGYTF. Here the CDR3 DNA reads TGTGCCAGCAGCCCGGACAGGGTCAACTATGGCTACACCTTC.

V and J are TRBV4-3 and TRBJ2-5; D might be TRBD2 (5 bases). V was shortened by 1 base and J by 5 bases, with 11 bases between the two germline ends. CDR1 and CDR2 from the germline V gene are LGHNA and YSLEER. The CDR3 totals 14 residues. In nucleotides, the CDR3 is TGCGCCAGCAGCCAAGGAGCCGGGGTGGAGACCCAGTACTTC. The encoded protein is CASSQGAGVETQYF.

This clone was seen once. The V gene is TRBV2, the J gene TRBJ1-5; D ambiguous. The V end was cut by 8 bases, the J end by 7 bases, with 15 bases between. Germline assignment: CDR1 SNHLY and CDR2 FYNNEI. The CDR3 length is 13 residues. The CDR3 DNA reads as TGTGCCAGCCTAGGCGTTGGTGGGCAGCCCCAGCATTTT. It translates to CASLGVGGQPQHF.

CDR3 bases: TGTGCCAGCAGCTTACAGGCTCTGAACACTGAAGCTTTCTTT. Translated, it gives CASSLQALNTEAFF. The V call is TRBV7-2, the J call TRBJ1-1; D remains unclear. The V gene's germline CDR1 is SGHTA and CDR2 FQGNSA. The CDR3 length is 14 residues. Trimming removed 2 bases from V and 0 bases from J, with 7 bases in between.